A few counts support the clone carrying this T cell receptor beta chain. Its antigen remains unknown. This sample is part of a study of early T cells in non-severe SARS-CoV-2 infection. The CDR3 loop spans 13 amino acids. Germline V gene lookup returns CDR1 SGHAT and CDR2 FQNNGV. V was pared by 4 bases and J by 7 bases, with 11 bases between. The TCR library protocol attached unique molecular identifiers to the individual cDNA molecules. MiXCR was run by TCRdb on the 5' RACE reads, yielding one entry per CDR3 protein. The profile shows roughly 16,000 distinct CDR3 sequences, less than 6.5% of them singletons. Study-wide results and limits: VDJdb matches were skewed toward anti-spike CD8 T cell responses.

Sequenced here: whole blood, sampled at baseline. The sequence was obtained from an adult who was a healthcare worker with PCR-confirmed SARS-CoV-2 infection or an uninfected control (not recorded which). The chain employs TRBV11-2 and TRBJ1-3; D ambiguous. CDR3 coding DNA: TGTGCCAGCAGCTCCAGACAAACTAACACCATATATTTT. It translates to CASSSRQTNTIYF.